A single sample gave rise to the 20 T cell receptor beta chains below, sequenced in a study of identical twins. MiXCR was run by TCRdb on the 5' RACE reads, yielding one entry per CDR3 protein. The sample has about 150,000 distinct CDR3 sequences, around 3.5% seen once. The sequenced material came from memory T cells sorted from blood. These receptors originate from a man between 18 and 35 years old in good health.

This clonotype occurred many times. This chain uses TRBV29-1 with TRBJ1-2; a weak D match, TRBD1 (6 bases). Trimming left V 5 bases short and J 0 bases short, with 7 bases between. The CDR3 runs to 12 residues. Germline V gives CDR1 SQVTM, CDR2 ANQGSEA. CDR3 sequence: CSVTGPNYGYTF. CDR3 DNA sequence: TGCAGCGTTACAGGGCCTAACTATGGCTACACCTTC.

This clonotype has at least ten counts. V is TRBV7-2 and J is TRBJ2-7, with 8 positions matching TRBD1. The ends lost 1 base at V and 4 bases at J; junction bases unmatched: 6. CDR3 length: 15 residues. The V gene's germline CDR1 is SGHTA and CDR2 FQGNSA. CDR3 bases: TGTGCCAGCAGCTTAGTCAGGGGGCAATCGTACGAGCAGTACTTC. It translates to CASSLVRGQSYEQYF.

This clonotype came up many times. The rearrangement uses TRBV2 and TRBJ2-5; D gene unclear. Germline V gene data show CDR1 as SNHLY and CDR2 as FYNNEI. Trimming stripped 6 bases from V and 5 bases from J, with 13 bases between. CDR3 length: 13 amino acids. CDR3 coding DNA: TGTGCCAGCAGCGCAAACCCATATGAGACCCAGTACTTC. Its translation is CASSANPYETQYF.

This clonotype came up many times. The chain uses TRBV20-1 and TRBJ2-3; a weak D match, TRBD2 (6 bases). This CDR3 spans 13 amino acids. Germline V lookup: CDR1 DFQATT, CDR2 SNEGSKA (reference sequence). This CDR3 reads CTVLLHRAGTQYF. In nucleotides, the CDR3 is TGCACCGTGCTTCTCCACCGGGCGGGGACGCAGTATTTT.

At least ten counts were recorded for this clonotype. The chain carries TRBV4-2 and TRBJ2-2, with TRBD1 as a possible D gene (7 bases). V dropped 6 bases and J dropped 4 bases, with 15 bases sitting between them. The CDR3 extends over 15 amino acids. Germline V gene data show CDR1 as LGHNA and CDR2 as YNFKEQ. The CDR3 sequence: CASSPRQGGTGELFF. In DNA form, the CDR3 reads TGTGCCAGCAGTCCCCGACAGGGAGGCACCGGGGAGCTGTTTTTT.

Many counts were recorded for this clonotype. The chain recombines TRBV28 with TRBJ1-5, with TRBD1 as a possible D gene (5 bases). Deletions cut 5 bases from V and 1 base from J, with 12 bases between. The germline gives CDR1 MDHEN, CDR2 SYDVKM. This CDR3 has 15 amino acids. CDR3 DNA: TGTGCCAGCAGTCCTGCCCGACAGAGCAATCAGCCCCAGCATTTT. Protein: CASSPARQSNQPQHF.

This clonotype was picked up many times. The rearrangement links TRBV5-1 to TRBJ2-2, with a tentative D call TRBD2 (6 bases). Germline loops: CDR1 SGHRS, CDR2 YFSETQ. V shed 6 bases and J shed 7 bases, with 19 bases lying between them. The CDR3 spans 15 residues. CDR3 nucleotide sequence: TGCGCCAGCAACCGAGGAGGGTTTGATGGCGGGGAGCTGTTTTTT. Amino acids: CASNRGGFDGGELFF.

The gene calls are TRBV7-7 and TRBJ1-2; perhaps TRBD1 as D (6 bases). Between the trimmed V and J ends, which lost 6 bases and 7 bases, there was a span of 21 bases. Germline V CDR1 and CDR2: SSHAT, FNYEAQ (reference sequence). The length of the CDR3 is 15 residues. CDR3 amino acids: CASSYLLRDNCGYTF. CDR3 sequence (DNA): TGTGCCAGCAGTTACCTTTTACGGGACAATTGTGGCTACACCTTC.

The chain employs TRBV15 and TRBJ2-2, with 7 bases that match TRBD1. Germline V CDR1 and CDR2: LNHNV, YYDKDF (reference sequence). V lost 3 bases to trimming and J lost 5 bases; unmatched junction nucleotides: 3. The CDR3 length is 14 residues. The CDR3 spells CATSSYRGTGELFF. The CDR3 bases are TGTGCCACCAGCAGCTACAGGGGTACCGGGGAGCTGTTTTTT.

This clonotype occurred once. The chain uses TRBV5-5 and TRBJ2-3; 9 bases line up with TRBD2. CDR1 and CDR2 (germline): SGHKS, YYEKEE (reference sequence). The CDR3 is 15 amino acids. The J segment lost 3 bases and the V segment lost 5 bases, leaving 7 bases of the junction unmatched. The CDR3 DNA sequence: TGTGCCAGCAGACGACTAGCGGTGACTACAGATACGCAGTATTTT. This gives the protein CASRRLAVTTDTQYF.

There are many counts of this clonotype. The chain has TRBV11-2 and TRBJ2-2; TRBD2 matches 8 bases. J lost 5 bases, V lost 4 bases, and 9 bases had no gene match. From germline, CDR1 is SGHAT and CDR2 FQNNGV. This CDR3 is built from 16 residues. The CDR3 DNA sequence: TGTGCCAGCAGCTCCCGTCTAGCGGGCCTAACCGGGGAGCTGTTTTTT. Translated: CASSSRLAGLTGELFF.

The sample holds many counts of this clonotype. The chain recombines TRBV7-9 with TRBJ2-7; no clear D. There are 13 residues in the CDR3. V lost 2 bases to trimming and J lost 4 bases, with 9 bases between them. Looked up from germline, CDR1 is SEHNR and CDR2 is FQNEAQ (reference sequence). The CDR3 DNA sequence: TGTGCCAGCAGCTTATGGAGCCTATACGAGCAGTACTTC. This sequence encodes CASSLWSLYEQYF.

This clonotype was observed a handful of times. V is TRBV4-3 and J is TRBJ1-6; a possible D gene is TRBD1 (6 bases). In germline, CDR1 is LGHNA, CDR2 YSLEER. The length of the CDR3 is 15 residues. Trimming left V 1 base short and J 8 bases short, with 12 bases between. Here the CDR3 reads CASSQGARGYSPLHF. Written as DNA, the CDR3 is TGCGCCAGCAGCCAAGGGGCCAGGGGCTATTCACCCCTCCACTTT.

This clonotype was seen many times. The rearrangement joins TRBV5-1 to TRBJ2-5; TRBD2 agrees at 10 bases. Germline V gene sequence: CDR1 SGHRS, CDR2 YFSETQ. The CDR3 covers 15 residues. V was pared by 4 bases and J by 5 bases, with 8 bases of the junction left unmatched. CDR3 nucleotides: TGCGCCAGCAGCCCCTCAGGACTAGCGGTCGAGACCCAGTACTTC. The encoded protein is CASSPSGLAVETQYF.

There are many counts of this clonotype. The chain uses TRBV24-1 and TRBJ1-5, with 11 bases lining up with TRBD1. The CDR3 contains 17 residues. The germline gives CDR1 KGHDR, CDR2 SFDVKD. The V gene end was trimmed by 4 bases and the J gene end by 1 base; junction bases not matched to a gene: 5. This CDR3 reads CATSDPGTGGSNQPQHF. CDR3 in DNA: TGTGCCACCAGTGACCCCGGGACAGGGGGAAGCAATCAGCCCCAGCATTTT.

This clonotype has at least ten counts. V and J are TRBV6-1 and TRBJ1-1; TRBD1 might be the D (5 bases). V lost 3 bases and J 5 bases, leaving 16 bases between the germline ends. Germline V CDR1 and CDR2: MNHNS, SASEGT. This CDR3 contains 15 residues. CDR3 nucleotides: TGTGCCAGCAGTGATGGGGCCAACCTGCGGACTGAAGCTTTCTTT. This codes for CASSDGANLRTEAFF.

This clonotype was seen at least ten times. The CDR3 coding sequence is TGTGCCAGCAGCGTATCGAGCGGGGGCCAAGAGACCCAGTACTTC. This gives the protein CASSVSSGGQETQYF. This chain uses TRBV9 with TRBJ2-5; TRBD2 matches 8 bases. V trimming: 1 base; J trimming: 1 base; junction bases outside the gene matches: 3. Germline CDR1 reads SGDLS; CDR2 reads YYNGEE. The CDR3 sequence is 15 residues long. Filled out from reference TRBV9 and TRBJ2-5, the complete variable domain reads DSGVTQTPKHLITATGQRVTLRCSPRSGDLSVYWYQQSLDQGLQFLIQYYNGEERAKGNILERFSAQQFPDLHSELNLSSLELGDSALYFCASSVSSGGQETQYFGPGTRLLVL.

This clonotype was seen at least ten times. The CDR3 DNA is TGTGCCAGCAGCGCCTCCAGCAATCAGCCCCAGCATTTT. Its translation is CASSASSNQPQHF. The chain employs TRBV7-2 and TRBJ1-5, with D unresolved. Germline values: CDR1 SGHTA, CDR2 FQGNSA. The CDR3 loop spans 13 amino acids. V was pared by 5 bases and J by 1 base, with 6 bases between. The entire variable domain, with the rest obtained from reference TRBV7-2 and TRBJ1-5, is as follows: GAGVSQSPSNKVTEKGKDVELRCDPISGHTALYWYRQSLGQGLEFLIYFQGNSAPDKSGLPSDRFSAERTGGSVSTLTIQRTQQEDSAVYLCASSASSNQPQHFGDGTRLSIL.

The table lists this clonotype with many counts. The V and J genes are TRBV2 and TRBJ2-5; tentative D call: TRBD2 (5 bases). Trimming cost V 6 bases and J 2 bases, with 13 bases left between them. The CDR3 is 14 residues long. Germline V gene lookup returns CDR1 SNHLY and CDR2 FYNNEI. CDR3 region: CASRLGEQQETQYF. For the CDR3, the DNA is TGTGCCAGCAGGCTCGGGGAGCAACAAGAGACCCAGTACTTC.

The table lists this clonotype with a few counts. This chain connects TRBV18 to TRBJ1-5, with D perhaps matching TRBD1 (5 bases). V was pared by 4 bases and J by 2 bases, with 12 bases between. The CDR3 contains 15 residues. The germline V gene encodes CDR1 KGHSH and CDR2 LQKENI. The CDR3 sequence: CASSLKPGGNQPQHF. Written as DNA, the CDR3 is TGTGCCAGCTCACTCAAACCGGGGGGCAATCAGCCCCAGCATTTT.